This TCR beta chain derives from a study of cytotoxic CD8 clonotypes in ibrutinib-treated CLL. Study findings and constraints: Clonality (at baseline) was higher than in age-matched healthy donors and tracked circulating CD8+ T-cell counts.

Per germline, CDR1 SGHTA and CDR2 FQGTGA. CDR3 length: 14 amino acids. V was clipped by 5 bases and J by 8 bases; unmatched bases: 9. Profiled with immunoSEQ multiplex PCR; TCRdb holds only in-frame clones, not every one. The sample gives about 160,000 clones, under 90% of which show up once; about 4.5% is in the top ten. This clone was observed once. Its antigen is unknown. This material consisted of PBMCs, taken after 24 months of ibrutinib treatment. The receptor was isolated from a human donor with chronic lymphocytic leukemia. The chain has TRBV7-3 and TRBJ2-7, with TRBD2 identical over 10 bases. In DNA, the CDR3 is TGTGCCAGCAGCGTCATAGCGGGAGGCGCCAAGCAGTACTTC. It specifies CASSVIAGGAKQYF.